This entry is about one T cell receptor beta chain. The table lists this clonotype with many counts. This receptor's antigen is unknown. Qualities for individual bases were not recorded, and no much larger clone is one base off. The label giving this sample's time point can be read as: newly diagnosed GD, antithyroid drugs for less than 3 months. RNA was extracted from PBMCs in TRIzol for both TCR sequencing and RNA sequencing. The diagnosis of Graves' disease was made according to American Thyroid Association guidelines. Recruitment of patients was carried out at an endocrinology department in Xi'an, China. Each patient gave around 9.2 milliliters of peripheral blood, collected in an EDTA anticoagulant tube. Ficoll Paque Plus density gradient separation was used to isolate PBMCs, and no further T cell sorting was performed. RNA quality was checked with an Agilent 2100 Bioanalyzer and agarose gel, and concentration with a NanoDrop 2000.

CDR1 is given as MDHEN and CDR2 as SYDVKM, both from the germline V gene. V and J lose 4 bases and 1 base, and a span of 13 bases separates them. The CDR3 numbers 15 residues from cysteine through phenylalanine. The sequence is cut down to CDR3 DNA, 45 bases in frame from base 1. The record originates from a study of regulatory T cells in long-lasting Graves disease (dated by TCRdb to the early 2020s). Regarding the complete study: Antithyroid drugs had been taken for less than 3 months by newly diagnosed Graves' disease patients. Peripheral blood TCR sequencing and RNA sequencing compared persistent Graves' disease patients with newly diagnosed Graves' disease patients. The study took place in China and was registered as a clinical trial. A total of about 33 samples were covered by TCR sequencing, comprising approximately 13 persistent and around 20 newly diagnosed Graves' disease patients.

Libraries came from multiplex PCR. Sequencing relied on an Illumina HiSeq 4000. TCR beta libraries were built with iRepertoire HTBI primers and Arm-PCR amplification of CDR3 regions. PCR products were gel purified before sequencing. Under the source paper's analysis protocol: A total of 62 TRBV and 14 TRBJ segments were identified across samples and were used for gene usage analysis of CDR3 amino acid clonotypes. Filtered high-quality paired reads were merged into contigs using COPE and FqMerger. BLAST was used to align contigs to IMGT TRBV, TRBD and TRBJ reference genes, and CDR3 was defined according to IMGT. Clonotypes above 0.1% frequency were classified as highly expanded clones. Shannon entropy served as the measure of repertoire diversity, while the Gini coefficient captured V-J evenness. Clonotypes shared by more than one individual were considered public. The public reads were run again by TCRdb, first through fastp at Q25 and then through MiXCR, and only productive beta chains were kept. Each CDR3 protein appears once, grouped with its most common genes and DNA. What appears here as the V and J calls and clone size reflects TCRdb's work, not the paper's. Here the sample has 540,000 or so distinct CDR3 sequences; roughly 13% occur a single time. The biggest ten clones account for under 10% of the sample.

The full study reports these points: Lower TCR Shannon entropy and fewer highly expanded clones were observed in persistent Graves' disease patients than in newly diagnosed patients, which suggested clonal expansion. Persistent disease showed preferential use of TRBV28, TRBJ1-2 and TRBJ2-5, whereas newly diagnosed disease favored TRBV20-1 and TRBJ2-1. Peripheral blood alone was examined, since thyroid tissue, which constituted the primary lesion, could not be accessed. Sequencing and analysis were limited to the TCR beta chain. As a limitation, the authors acknowledged that the small sample size may reduce accuracy. Persistent patients shared more public clonotypes among themselves (under 3,000) than newly diagnosed patients did (approximately 970).

Separately, the same data were catalogued under a study of T cells in Graves' hyperthyroidism and ophthalmopathy. Per the second study: Graves' hyperthyroidism was defined as stable when no progression to ophthalmopathy occurred over 18 months of follow-up. Hyperthyroidism patients were aged 18 to 65 years and newly diagnosed, with disease duration of less than 2 months. Patients with uncontrolled infections, other autoimmune diseases, pregnancy or lactation were excluded. Clinical symptoms, serum thyroxine and TRAb, thyroid ultrasound, and orbital computed tomography formed the basis for the diagnoses. For the first round of RT-PCR on the TCR CDR3, the HTBI primer set was used together with the Qiagen OneStep RT-PCR kit. Most expanded thyroid clonotypes (frequency above 0.001) were also found in blood, which suggests that blood repertoires may mirror thyroid immune responses. Ophthalmopathy was separated from stable hyperthyroidism by a 13 V-J signature model, with around 90% sensitivity and roughly 84% specificity obtained in cross-validation and 80%/75% obtained in testing. In validation, the model predicted progression to ophthalmopathy a median of about 6.5 months before onset, with about 70% sensitivity and about 72% specificity. A discovery cohort of about a hundred patients, fewer than 50 with Graves' ophthalmopathy and 57 with stable Graves' hyperthyroidism, was used to find distinguishing TCR V-J signatures. An independent validation cohort of around 19 hyperthyroidism patients and over 15 patients who later progressed to ophthalmopathy tested prospective prediction of ophthalmopathy. The roughly 91 discovery patients were randomly divided into training and test sets at a 7:3 ratio. Thyroid tissue and blood T-cell repertoires from about six Graves' hyperthyroidism patients were also compared in the study. After sampling, hyperthyroidism patients received methimazole starting at 30 mg daily, and ophthalmopathy patients received high-dose intravenous methylprednisolone. A second multiplex PCR round built the libraries, followed by size selection and purification. The libraries were sequenced on an Illumina HiSeq2000 using paired-end 100 bp reads. SOAPnuke was used to process the raw data, throwing out any read that contained adapters or uncalled bases, had a mean Phred below 15, or lacked an exact constant-primer or identifier match. High-quality paired reads were merged with COPE v1.2.5, and unique nucleotide sequences were defined as clonotypes. MiTCR v1.1 was used to align the clonotypes against IMGT TRBV, TRBD and TRBJ reference segments. The analysis was restricted to V-J combinations with a frequency above 0.0001, which together covered 99.2% of the repertoires. A TCS score was defined as the ratio of F50 (clonal expansion) to E x V (chaos), with BLOSUM62-based TCRdist applied between CDR3 peptides within each V-J. Welch's t-statistics and random forest reduced approximately 520 V-J features to 13, which were used in a naive Bayes classifier (R e1071). No statistical method was used to fix the sample size in advance, and group allocation was not hidden from the investigators. The paper describes TCR Vbeta CDR3 sequencing of 120 to 150 peripheral blood samples, made up of under 50 ophthalmopathy patients, more than 70 hyperthyroidism patients and approximately 17 progressor patients.

The source was peripheral blood mononuclear cells (PBMCs), collected at new diagnosis, from a patient treated with antithyroid drugs. The sequence was obtained from a man younger than 45 with Graves disease. Donor details come from another sample of the same person, matched by shared clones. The receptor chain draws on TRBV28 and TRBJ2-5; the D gene remains uncertain. DNA sequence: TGTGCCAGCAGTTCCCCCGGACGGCGCCAAGAGACCCAGTACTTC. This translates into CASSSPGRRQETQYF.